This TCR beta chain was recorded in a study of blood T cell repertoires in COVID-19. At the level of the study: Samples taken during acute and convalescent COVID-19 were collected in the United States, Italy and Spain. PBMCs, B-cell-depleted T cells, or T cells were the source of the cDNA or gDNA that made up the material.

As originally analysed: Amplified reference gene primers provided the basis for estimating nucleated cell counts. Sequencing was performed with immunoSEQ multiplex PCR; in TCRdb, only in-frame clones are kept and a portion is missing. V and J calls and clone size are copied from that table; D and trimming were computed from the DNA. The sample lists around 37,000 clones, around four fifths occurring once. The CDR3 totals 14 residues. Trimming at V came to 5 bases and at J to 1 base, leaving 2 bases not matched to a gene. In germline, CDR1 is MNHNY, CDR2 SVGAGI (reference sequence). Specimen: peripheral blood. The origin of this receptor is a man in his forties or fifties with active COVID-19. The chain employs TRBV6-6 and TRBJ2-3; 8 nucleotides align to TRBD2. The CDR3 DNA sequence: TGTGCCAGCAGTAGGCGGGGGGGCACAGATACGCAGTATTTT. Translated: CASSRRGGTDTQYF.